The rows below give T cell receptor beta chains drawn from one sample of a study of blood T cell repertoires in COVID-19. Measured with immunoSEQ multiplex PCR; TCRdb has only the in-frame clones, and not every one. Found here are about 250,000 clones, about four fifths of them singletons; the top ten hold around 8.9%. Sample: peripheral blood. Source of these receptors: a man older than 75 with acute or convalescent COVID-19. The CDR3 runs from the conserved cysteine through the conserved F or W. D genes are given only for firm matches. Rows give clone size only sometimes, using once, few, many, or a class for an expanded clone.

CDR3 DNA: TGTGCCACCAGTGACCTCGGCGGGGGGCGCCGCACAGATACGCAGTATTTT; CDR3 protein: CATSDLGGGRRTDTQYF; V gene: TRBV24-1; D gene: TRBD2; clone size: NA; CDR3 length: 17; J gene: TRBJ2-3
CDR3 DNA: TGTGCCAGCACCCCAGGGATGAACACTGAAGCTTTCTTT; CDR3 protein: CASTPGMNTEAFF; V gene: TRBV6-5; D gene: NA; clone size: few; CDR3 length: 13; J gene: TRBJ1-1
CDR3 DNA: TGTGCCAGTAACCAAGGGACTAACGTTTTACAGCAGTACTTC; CDR3 protein: CASNQGTNVLQQYF; V gene: TRBV19; D gene: TRBD2; clone size: NA; CDR3 length: 14; J gene: TRBJ2-7
CDR3 DNA: TGTGCCAGCAGCCCACTTAGCGCGGGCAGGGAAAAACTGTTTTTT; CDR3 protein: CASSPLSAGREKLFF; V gene: TRBV7-9; D gene: NA; clone size: NA; CDR3 length: 15; J gene: TRBJ1-4
CDR3 DNA: TGTGCCAGCACCGACAGGGCCCGCGGCTACACCTTC; CDR3 protein: CASTDRARGYTF; V gene: TRBV12-3/TRBV12-4; D gene: TRBD1; clone size: NA; CDR3 length: 12; J gene: TRBJ1-2
CDR3 DNA: TGTGCCAGCAAGTTGGGCAGGGGCTACACCTTC; CDR3 protein: CASKLGRGYTF; V gene: TRBV6-5; D gene: NA; clone size: NA; CDR3 length: 11; J gene: TRBJ1-2
CDR3 DNA: TGTGCCAGCAGCTTAGGGCAGGGGAACACTGAAGCTTTCTTT; CDR3 protein: CASSLGQGNTEAFF; V gene: TRBV11-2; D gene: NA; clone size: NA; CDR3 length: 14; J gene: TRBJ1-1
CDR3 DNA: TGCGCCAGCAGACAGGCTCGTCAAGATAATTCACCCCTCCACTTT; CDR3 protein: CASRQARQDNSPLHF; V gene: TRBV10-2; D gene: NA; clone size: NA; CDR3 length: 15; J gene: TRBJ1-6
CDR3 DNA: TGTGCCAGCAGCTTAGAGGAGCGCGGGAGTCGAAATGAGCAGTTCTTC; CDR3 protein: CASSLEERGSRNEQFF; V gene: TRBV11-3; D gene: TRBD2; clone size: NA; CDR3 length: 16; J gene: TRBJ2-1
CDR3 DNA: TGTGCCAGCTCACAAACTAAGACCGGGGAGCTGTTTTTT; CDR3 protein: CASSQTKTGELFF; V gene: TRBV18; D gene: NA; clone size: NA; CDR3 length: 13; J gene: TRBJ2-2